The 27 T cell receptor beta chains reported below all come from one sample, sequenced in a study of post-analysis software for immune sequencing data. Study-level results: Relative to controls, patients had 4 or 5 TRBV segments at higher frequency, with TRBV5-6, TRBV5-1 and TRBV20-1 among these.

Tagging with unique molecular identifiers was a feature of the TCR beta cDNA libraries. TCRdb re-called the PCR reads through MiXCR, storing one row per CDR3 protein. The sample includes approximately 660,000 distinct CDR3 sequences, around 60% of them seen just once. The antigens of these receptors remain unknown. Specimen: blood. The receptors come from a girl aged 2 to 10 with multiple sclerosis.

For the CDR3, the DNA is TGTGCCAGCAGCCAAGGAGGACAGGGGTGGAACACCATATATTTT. Translated: CASSQGGQGWNTIYF. V and J are TRBV7-2 and TRBJ1-3; TRBD1 matches at 9 bases. The ends lost 5 bases at V and 7 bases at J; junction bases unmatched: 9. The CDR3 spans 15 residues. Germline V CDR1 and CDR2: SGHTA, FQGNSA.

The gene calls are TRBV12-3 or TRBV12-4 and TRBJ1-5; TRBD1 agrees at 7 bases. The V and J ends lost 2 bases and 0 bases, in that order; junction bases with no gene match: 13. This CDR3 is built from 19 residues. The CDR3 sequence: CASSLRVGTEAYSNQPQHF. The CDR3 DNA follows: TGTGCCAGCAGTTTAAGGGTGGGGACAGAGGCCTATAGCAATCAGCCCCAGCATTTT.

The chain uses TRBV7-2 and TRBJ1-1; tentatively, D is TRBD1 (5 bases). The V gene's germline CDR1 is SGHTA and CDR2 FQGNSA. V lost 5 bases and J 1 base, leaving 14 bases between the germline ends. The CDR3 spans 15 residues. CDR3 nucleotide sequence: TGTGCCAGCAGCCCGAGAGGGACCCAGAACACTGAAGCTTTCTTT. It codes for CASSPRGTQNTEAFF.

The gene calls are TRBV5-1 and TRBJ1-5; D is unclear. Germline lookup yields CDR1 SGHRS and CDR2 YFSETQ. The CDR3 covers 13 residues. The V end lost 0 bases, the J end lost 3 bases, and 4 bases lay between the germline ends. CDR3 in amino acids: CASSLEPNQPQHF. CDR3 sequence (DNA): TGCGCCAGCAGCTTGGAGCCCAATCAGCCCCAGCATTTT.

The genes are TRBV5-1 and TRBJ2-5; D may be TRBD2 (6 bases). V gave up 5 bases and J gave up 3 bases, with 17 bases separating them. Germline CDR1 SGHRS, CDR2 YFSETQ. The CDR3 totals 15 residues. The CDR3 nucleotides read TGCGCCAGCAGTTCCCGAGCCCCGGGGGAAGAGACCCAGTACTTC. This sequence encodes CASSSRAPGEETQYF.

The rearrangement joins TRBV20-1 to TRBJ2-1; 15 bases are a match to TRBD2. CDR1 is DFQATT, CDR2 SNEGSKA, per germline (reference sequence). This CDR3 is 17 amino acids long. J gave up 8 bases and V 3 bases, and 11 bases lay outside the gene matches. The chain's CDR3 is CSASERGLAGGYDEQFF. The CDR3 DNA sequence: TGCAGTGCTAGTGAAAGAGGACTAGCGGGAGGGTACGATGAGCAGTTCTTC.

The genes are TRBV20-1 and TRBJ2-1; D is ambiguous. The tail of the sequence fits TRBJ2-7 better, so the J call may be wrong. The CDR3 runs 14 residues. The germline CDR1 and CDR2 sequences are DFQATT and SNEGSKA (reference sequence). The CDR3: CSASPAGGIHEQYF. The DNA of the CDR3 is TGCAGTGCTAGTCCGGCAGGTGGGATCCACGAGCAGTACTTC.

The V gene is TRBV15, the J gene TRBJ2-1; 10 bases match TRBD1. CDR3 length: 17 amino acids. Germline V lookup: CDR1 LNHNV, CDR2 YYDKDF (reference sequence). The V segment lost 5 bases and the J segment 5 bases; nucleotides outside the gene matches: 12. The CDR3 here is CATSFSQTGGRHNEQFF. The CDR3 nucleotides are TGTGCCACCAGCTTTTCACAGACAGGGGGCCGACACAATGAGCAGTTCTTC.

The chain links TRBV6-1 to TRBJ2-5; D may be TRBD2 (6 bases). Trimming shortened V by 6 bases and J by 4 bases, and 27 bases separated the two germline ends. The V gene's germline CDR1 is MNHNS and CDR2 SASEGT. The CDR3 covers 18 residues. The CDR3 reads CASRARDSGWRAAETQYF. As DNA, the CDR3 is TGTGCCAGCAGGGCTCGGGACTCTGGATGGAGGGCCGCAGAGACCCAGTACTTC.

The rearrangement joins TRBV12-3 or TRBV12-4 to TRBJ2-3; TRBD2 might be the D (5 bases). Trimming shortened V by 8 bases and J by 0 bases, and 9 bases separated the two germline ends. CDR3 size: 13 residues. In DNA form, the CDR3 reads TGTGCCAGCCTGGACTCAAGCACAGATACGCAGTATTTT. Its protein is CASLDSSTDTQYF.

The chain has TRBV28 and TRBJ2-3; D may be TRBD2 (5 bases). This CDR3 comprises 14 residues. Germline values: CDR1 MDHEN, CDR2 SYDVKM. Trimming shortened V by 3 bases and J by 2 bases, and 9 bases separated the two germline ends. For the CDR3, the DNA is TGTGCCAGCAGTTTTAGAGGGATCACAGATACGCAGTATTTT. This gives the protein CASSFRGITDTQYF.

This clonotype came up a few times. The CDR3 region is CASSYGNSRTLHF. The CDR3 DNA reads TGTGCCAGCAGTTACGGGAACAGCCGTACCCTCCACTTT. The chain employs TRBV6-5 and TRBJ1-6; D is unresolved. The CDR3 length is 13 residues. V was trimmed by 2 bases and J by 14 bases, leaving 13 bases between them. Germline V gene lookup returns CDR1 MNHEY and CDR2 SVGAGI.

V and J are TRBV15 and TRBJ2-7; 9 bases are a match to TRBD2. CDR1 is LNHNV and CDR2 is YYDKDF in the germline V gene (reference sequence). The CDR3 sequence is 14 residues long. V shed 5 bases and J 0 bases; nucleotides not matched to a gene: 2. CDR3 bases: TGTGCCACCAGCGCGGGGGGGAGCTCCTACGAGCAGTACTTC. Residues: CATSAGGSSYEQYF.

This clonotype was picked up a small number of times. This rearrangement joins TRBV12-3 or TRBV12-4 to TRBJ1-4, with D hard to call. Trimming took 1 base from V and 7 from J, leaving 1 base between them. The CDR3 runs 11 residues. This CDR3 is CASSLGEKLFF. Written as DNA, the CDR3 is TGTGCCAGCAGTTTAGGTGAAAAACTGTTTTTT.

In this sample, this clonotype turned up once. Sequence at one end of the junction differs from germline and may be a read error. V gene TRBV2 combines with J gene TRBJ2-1; 11 bases are shared with TRBD2. The CDR3 length is 15 residues. Germline-derived CDR1 and CDR2 are SNHLY and FYNNEI. The CDR3, as DNA: TGTGCCAGCAGAGGGACTAGCGGATTATACAATGAGCAGCTCTTC. It translates to CASRGTSGLYNEQLF. The full variable domain, with the rest looked up from reference TRBV2 and TRBJ2-1, is EPEVTQTPSHQVTQMGQEVILRCVPISNHLYFYWYRQILGQKVEFLVSFYNNEISEKSEIFDDQFSVERPDGSNFTLKIRSTKLEDSAMYFCASRGTSGLYNEQLFGPGTRLTVL.

This clonotype was picked up a small number of times. The chain recombines TRBV12-3 or TRBV12-4 with TRBJ2-3, with a possible D match to TRBD2 (5 bases). Trimming shortened V by 3 bases and J by 4 bases, and 8 bases separated the two germline ends. The CDR3 is 13 amino acids. The CDR3 DNA sequence: TGTGCCAGCAGTTTGGCGGGCTCAGATACGCAGTATTTT. Translated, it gives CASSLAGSDTQYF.

This clonotype was picked up a small number of times. V is TRBV10-2 and J is TRBJ1-6, with no clear D. CDR1 WSHSY and CDR2 SAAADI come from the germline V gene. The V end was cut by 2 bases, the J end by 9 bases, with 11 bases between. This CDR3 contains 14 residues. In DNA, the CDR3 is TGCGCCAGCAGTGAGGCAGGAGCGGGTTCACCCCTCCACTTT. Its protein is CASSEAGAGSPLHF.

This clonotype has only a few counts. V usage is TRBV12-5 and J usage is TRBJ2-4, with 9 positions matching TRBD2. The J call is doubtful: the DNA matches TRBJ2-7 better. The CDR3 is made up of 18 amino acids. Germline V gene data show CDR1 as LGHNT and CDR2 as FRNRAP. The CDR3 loop reads CASGFPLLLAGKIYEQYF. The DNA of the CDR3 is TGTGCTAGTGGTTTCCCCCTCCTGCTAGCGGGGAAGATCTACGAGCAGTACTTC.

This clonotype was counted between two and nine times. The chain has TRBV2 and TRBJ2-1, with 10 nucleotides matching TRBD1. V was pared by 9 bases and J by 3 bases, with 2 bases of the junction left unmatched. Germline loops: CDR1 SNHLY, CDR2 FYNNEI. The CDR3 length is 13 residues. In DNA, the CDR3 is TGTGCCAGTCGGACAGGGGGCTACAATGAGCAGTTCTTC. Its translation is CASRTGGYNEQFF.

The genes are TRBV5-1 and TRBJ2-1; TRBD2 matches at 7 bases. V shed 0 bases, J shed 7 bases, and the junction held 4 bases outside the gene matches. This CDR3 contains 14 residues. Germline CDR1 is SGHRS and CDR2 is YFSETQ. The CDR3 DNA sequence: TGCGCCAGCAGCTTGGCTCTAGCGGTTAATGAGCAGTTCTTC. Protein: CASSLALAVNEQFF.

This clonotype has more than one count but fewer than ten. The CDR3 coding sequence is TGCAGCTCTCACGGGACTAGCGGGAGCAATGAGCAGTTCTTC. Translated, it gives CSSHGTSGSNEQFF. The V call is TRBV29-1, the J call TRBJ2-1; 14 nucleotides line up with TRBD2. Germline V CDR1 and CDR2: SQVTM, ANQGSEA. This CDR3 is built from 14 residues. J gave up 6 bases and V 8 bases, and 6 bases lay outside the gene matches.

The chain joins TRBV7-2 to TRBJ2-1; D perhaps matches TRBD1 (6 bases). The CDR3 sequence is 15 residues long. V was shortened by 1 base and J by 8 bases, with 15 bases between the two germline ends. Germline lookup yields CDR1 SGHTA and CDR2 FQGNSA. In nucleotides, the CDR3 is TGTGCCAGCAGCTTAGTGAAGGGGGAAAGTCATGAGCAGTTCTTC. This encodes CASSLVKGESHEQFF.

The count of this clonotype is one. The chain is built from TRBV7-2 and TRBJ2-1, with 7 bases matching TRBD1. Germline V lookup: CDR1 SGHTA, CDR2 FQGNSA. V shed 1 base and J 2 bases; nucleotides not matched to a gene: 5. The CDR3 consists of 16 residues. The CDR3 coding sequence is TGTGCCAGCAGCTTAGGGGGGACAGAGACCTACAATGAGCAGTTCTTC. Protein product: CASSLGGTETYNEQFF.

This clonotype has only a few counts. The chain uses TRBV12-3 or TRBV12-4 and TRBJ2-1; D not certain. Trimming shortened V by 6 bases and J by 0 bases, and 12 bases separated the two germline ends. The CDR3 has 15 amino acids. This CDR3 reads CASSYPDFSYNEQFF. The CDR3 coding sequence is TGTGCCAGCAGCTACCCCGACTTCTCCTACAATGAGCAGTTCTTC.

The chain couples TRBV5-1 to TRBJ2-7; D unresolved. V was pared by 0 bases and J by 2 bases, with 9 bases between. The CDR3 has 14 residues. Germline CDR1 reads SGHRS; CDR2 reads YFSETQ. The CDR3 protein is CASSLEGTPYEQYF. DNA for the CDR3: TGCGCCAGCAGCTTGGAGGGAACTCCCTACGAGCAGTACTTC. The complete variable domain, with remaining parts taken from reference TRBV5-1 and TRBJ2-7, reads KAGVTQTPRYLIKTRGQQVTLSCSPISGHRSVSWYQQTPGQGLQFLFEYFSETQRNKGNFPGRFSGRQFSNSRSEMNVSTLELGDSALYLCASSLEGTPYEQYFGPGTRLTVT.

This sequence joins TRBV27 and TRBJ1-6; tentatively, D is TRBD1 (5 bases). CDR1 is MNHEY, CDR2 SMNVEV, per germline (reference sequence). This CDR3 has 13 residues. Deletions cut 7 bases from V and 7 bases from J, with 11 bases between. In DNA form, the CDR3 reads TGTGCCAGCAAATTCGGGGGGAATTCACCCCTCCACTTT. Its protein is CASKFGGNSPLHF.

The rearrangement uses TRBV4-2 and TRBJ1-2, with D possibly TRBD1 on 5 matching bases. The CDR3 is 17 residues long. V lost 0 bases to trimming and J lost 0 bases, with 14 bases between them. Germline V gives CDR1 LGHNA, CDR2 YNFKEQ. CDR3 in DNA: TGTGCCAGCAGCCAAGATCCCCAGGGCCTGACTAACTATGGCTACACCTTC. Translation: CASSQDPQGLTNYGYTF.